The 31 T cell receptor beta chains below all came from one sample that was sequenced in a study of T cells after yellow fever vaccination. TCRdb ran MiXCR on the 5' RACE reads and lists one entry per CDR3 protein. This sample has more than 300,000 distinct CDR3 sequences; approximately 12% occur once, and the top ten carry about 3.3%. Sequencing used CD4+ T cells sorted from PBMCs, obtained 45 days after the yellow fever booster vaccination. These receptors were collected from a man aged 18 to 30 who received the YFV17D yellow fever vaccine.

The CDR3 loop reads CASSPTGTFSGANVLTF. CDR3 DNA: TGTGCCAGCTCACCAACAGGGACCTTCTCTGGGGCCAACGTCCTGACTTTC. This chain joins TRBV18 and TRBJ2-6; D is possibly TRBD1 (6 bases). Per the germline V gene, CDR1 is KGHSH and CDR2 is LQKENI. This CDR3 is 17 amino acids long. V lost 2 bases and J lost 0, with 11 bases in between.

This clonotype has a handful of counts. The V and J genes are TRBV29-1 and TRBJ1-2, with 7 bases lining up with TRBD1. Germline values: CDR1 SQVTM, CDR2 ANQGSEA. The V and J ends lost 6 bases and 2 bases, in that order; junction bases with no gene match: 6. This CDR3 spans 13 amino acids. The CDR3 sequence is CSVATGFNYGYTF. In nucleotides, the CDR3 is TGCAGCGTCGCGACAGGGTTCAACTATGGCTACACCTTC.

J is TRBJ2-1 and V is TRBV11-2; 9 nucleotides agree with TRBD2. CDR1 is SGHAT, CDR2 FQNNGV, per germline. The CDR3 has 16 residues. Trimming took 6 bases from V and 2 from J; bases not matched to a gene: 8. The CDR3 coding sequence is TGTGCCAGCAGATCCCTGGCGGGGGGGCCCTACAATGAGCAGTTCTTC. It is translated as CASRSLAGGPYNEQFF.

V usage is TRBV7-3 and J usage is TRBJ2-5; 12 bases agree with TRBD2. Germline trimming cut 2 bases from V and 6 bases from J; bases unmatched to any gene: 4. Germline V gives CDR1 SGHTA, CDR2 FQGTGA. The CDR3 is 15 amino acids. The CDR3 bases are TGTGCCAGCAGCTTATCGACTAGCGGGGGACAGACCCAGTACTTC. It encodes CASSLSTSGGQTQYF.

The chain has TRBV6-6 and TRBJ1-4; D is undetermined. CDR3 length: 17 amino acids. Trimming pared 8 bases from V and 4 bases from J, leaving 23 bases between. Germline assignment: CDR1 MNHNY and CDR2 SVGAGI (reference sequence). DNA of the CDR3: TGTGCCAGCGGACGAGGGAGGCTTCCCCTCCTTAATGAAAAACTGTTTTTT. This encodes CASGRGRLPLLNEKLFF.

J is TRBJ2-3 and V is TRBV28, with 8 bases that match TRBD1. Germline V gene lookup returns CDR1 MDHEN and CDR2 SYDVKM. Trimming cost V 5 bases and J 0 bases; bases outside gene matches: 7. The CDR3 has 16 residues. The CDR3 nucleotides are TGTGCCAGCAGTCCTATCGACAGGGGAAGCACAGATACGCAGTATTTT. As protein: CASSPIDRGSTDTQYF. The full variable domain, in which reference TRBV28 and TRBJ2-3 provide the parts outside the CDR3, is DVKVTQSSRYLVKRTGEKVFLECVQDMDHENMFWYRQDPGLGLRLIYFSYDVKMKEKGDIPEGYSVSREKKERFSLILESASTNQTSMYLCASSPIDRGSTDTQYFGPGTRLTVL.

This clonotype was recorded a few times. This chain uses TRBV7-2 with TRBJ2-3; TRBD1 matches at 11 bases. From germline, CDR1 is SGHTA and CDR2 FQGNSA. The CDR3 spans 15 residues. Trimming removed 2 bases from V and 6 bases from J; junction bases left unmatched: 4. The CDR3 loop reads CASSLFGTGGDTQYF. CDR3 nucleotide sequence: TGTGCCAGCAGCTTATTCGGGACAGGGGGGGATACGCAGTATTTT. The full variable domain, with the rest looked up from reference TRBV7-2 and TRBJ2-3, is GAGVSQSPSNKVTEKGKDVELRCDPISGHTALYWYRQSLGQGLEFLIYFQGNSAPDKSGLPSDRFSAERTGGSVSTLTIQRTQQEDSAVYLCASSLFGTGGDTQYFGPGTRLTVL.

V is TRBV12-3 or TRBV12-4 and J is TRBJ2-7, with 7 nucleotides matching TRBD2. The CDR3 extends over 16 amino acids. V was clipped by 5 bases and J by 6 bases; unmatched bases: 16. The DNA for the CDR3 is TGTGCCAGCAGTCCAACTCGGCGGGGGAGGTCTACCGAGCAGTACTTC. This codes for CASSPTRRGRSTEQYF.

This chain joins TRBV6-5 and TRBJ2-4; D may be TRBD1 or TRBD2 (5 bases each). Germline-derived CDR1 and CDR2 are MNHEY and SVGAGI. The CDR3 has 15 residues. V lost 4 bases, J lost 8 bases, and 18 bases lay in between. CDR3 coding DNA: TGTGCCAGCAGTTGGGCCGGGACCTTGAGGCACATTCAGTACTTC. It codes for CASSWAGTLRHIQYF.

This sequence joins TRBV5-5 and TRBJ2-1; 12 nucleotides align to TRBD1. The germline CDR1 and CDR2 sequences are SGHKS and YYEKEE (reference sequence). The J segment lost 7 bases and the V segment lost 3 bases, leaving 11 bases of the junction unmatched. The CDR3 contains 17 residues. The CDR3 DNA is TGTGCCAGCAGCTCCAGGAACCCGGGACAGGGGGCTAATGAGCAGTTCTTC. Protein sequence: CASSSRNPGQGANEQFF.

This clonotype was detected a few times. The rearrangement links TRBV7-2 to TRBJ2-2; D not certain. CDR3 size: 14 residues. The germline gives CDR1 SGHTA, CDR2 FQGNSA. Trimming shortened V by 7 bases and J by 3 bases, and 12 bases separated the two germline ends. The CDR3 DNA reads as TGTGCCAGCACCCGGTGGGTGTACACCGGGGAGCTGTTTTTT. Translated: CASTRWVYTGELFF. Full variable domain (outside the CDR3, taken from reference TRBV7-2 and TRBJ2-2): GAGVSQSPSNKVTEKGKDVELRCDPISGHTALYWYRQSLGQGLEFLIYFQGNSAPDKSGLPSDRFSAERTGGSVSTLTIQRTQQEDSAVYLCASTRWVYTGELFFGEGSRLTVL.

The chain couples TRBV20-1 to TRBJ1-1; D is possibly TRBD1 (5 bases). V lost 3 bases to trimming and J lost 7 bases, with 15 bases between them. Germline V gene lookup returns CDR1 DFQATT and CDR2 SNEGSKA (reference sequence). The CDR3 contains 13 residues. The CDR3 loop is CSASEGGVNEAFF. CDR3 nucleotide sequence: TGCAGTGCTAGTGAAGGAGGGGTTAATGAAGCTTTCTTT.

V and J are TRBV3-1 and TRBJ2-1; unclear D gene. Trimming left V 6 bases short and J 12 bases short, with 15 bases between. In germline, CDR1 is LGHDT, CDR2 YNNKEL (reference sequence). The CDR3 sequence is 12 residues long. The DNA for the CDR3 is TGTGCCAGCAGTCCGTCGGGCCGACCGCAGTTCTTC. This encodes CASSPSGRPQFF.

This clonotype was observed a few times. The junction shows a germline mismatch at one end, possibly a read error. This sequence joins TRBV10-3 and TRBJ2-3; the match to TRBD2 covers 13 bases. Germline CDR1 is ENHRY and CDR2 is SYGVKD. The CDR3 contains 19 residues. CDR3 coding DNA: TGTGCCATCAATGAGGGACTAGCGGGGAACTACGCTGGCACAGATACGCAGTATTTT. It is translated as CAINEGLAGNYAGTDTQYF.

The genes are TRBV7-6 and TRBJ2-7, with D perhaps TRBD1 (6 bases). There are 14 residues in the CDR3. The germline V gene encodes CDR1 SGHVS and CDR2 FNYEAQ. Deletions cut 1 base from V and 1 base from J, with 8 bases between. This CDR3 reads CASSLDRASYEQYF. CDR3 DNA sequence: TGTGCCAGCAGCTTAGACAGGGCATCCTACGAGCAGTACTTC.

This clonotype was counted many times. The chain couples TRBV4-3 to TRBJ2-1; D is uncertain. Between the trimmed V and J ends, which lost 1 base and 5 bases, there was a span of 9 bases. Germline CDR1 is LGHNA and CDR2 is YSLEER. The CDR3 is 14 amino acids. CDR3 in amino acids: CASSQVSSDNEQFF. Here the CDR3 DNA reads TGCGCCAGCAGCCAAGTCAGCAGCGACAATGAGCAGTTCTTC.

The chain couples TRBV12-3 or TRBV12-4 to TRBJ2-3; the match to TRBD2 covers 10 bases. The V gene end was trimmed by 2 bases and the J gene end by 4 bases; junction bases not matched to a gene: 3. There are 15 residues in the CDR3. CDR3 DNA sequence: TGTGCCAGCAGTTTACCCGGGACTAGCGCAGATACGCAGTATTTT. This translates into CASSLPGTSADTQYF.

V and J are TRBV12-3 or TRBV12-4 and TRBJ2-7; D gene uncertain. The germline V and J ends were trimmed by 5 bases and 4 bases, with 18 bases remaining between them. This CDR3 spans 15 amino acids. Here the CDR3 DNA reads TGTGCCAGCAGTCTCGGCAGGTTATCCCCATACGAGCAGTACGTC. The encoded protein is CASSLGRLSPYEQYV.

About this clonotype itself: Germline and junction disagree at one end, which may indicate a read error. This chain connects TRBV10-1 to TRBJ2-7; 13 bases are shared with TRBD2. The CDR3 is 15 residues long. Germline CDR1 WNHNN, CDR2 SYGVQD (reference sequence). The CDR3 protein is CASSRTSGGDYEQYF. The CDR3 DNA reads TGCGCGAGCAGTCGGACTAGCGGGGGAGATTACGAGCAGTACTTC.

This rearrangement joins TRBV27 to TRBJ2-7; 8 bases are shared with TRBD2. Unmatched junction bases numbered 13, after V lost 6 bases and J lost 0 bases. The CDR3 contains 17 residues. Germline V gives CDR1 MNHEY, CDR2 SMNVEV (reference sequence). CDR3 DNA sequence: TGTGCCAGCAGCTATGCGGGGGGCGGTTTTAGCTCCTACGAGCAGTACTTC. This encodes CASSYAGGGFSSYEQYF.

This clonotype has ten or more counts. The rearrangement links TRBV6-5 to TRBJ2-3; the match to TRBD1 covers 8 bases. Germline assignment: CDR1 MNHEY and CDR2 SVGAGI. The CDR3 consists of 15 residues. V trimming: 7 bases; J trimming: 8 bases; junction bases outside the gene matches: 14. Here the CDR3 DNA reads TGTGCCAGCATCCTATCCGGGACAGGCGACGGTACGCAGTATTTT. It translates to CASILSGTGDGTQYF.

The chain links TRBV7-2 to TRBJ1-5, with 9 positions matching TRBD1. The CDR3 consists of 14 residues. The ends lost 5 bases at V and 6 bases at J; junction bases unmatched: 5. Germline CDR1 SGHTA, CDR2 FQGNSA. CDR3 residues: CASSPGQGFQPQHF. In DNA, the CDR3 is TGTGCCAGCAGCCCGGGACAGGGCTTTCAGCCCCAGCATTTT.

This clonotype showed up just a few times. The CDR3 is CASSAPGQGARTEAFF. CDR3 DNA sequence: TGTGCCAGCAGTGCTCCGGGACAGGGGGCCCGGACTGAAGCTTTCTTT. The chain employs TRBV28 and TRBJ1-1, with TRBD1 matching over 12 bases. This CDR3 is 16 amino acids long. Unmatched junction bases numbered 9, after V lost 5 bases and J lost 5 bases. CDR1 is MDHEN and CDR2 is SYDVKM in the germline V gene.

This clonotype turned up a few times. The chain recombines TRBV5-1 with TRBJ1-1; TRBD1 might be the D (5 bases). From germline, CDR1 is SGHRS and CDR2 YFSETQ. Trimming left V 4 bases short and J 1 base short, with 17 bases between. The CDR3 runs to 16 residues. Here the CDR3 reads CASSLGLLGGNTEAFF. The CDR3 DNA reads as TGCGCCAGCAGCCTGGGACTCCTGGGGGGGAACACTGAAGCTTTCTTT.

The CDR3 sequence: CASSLYSGNEKLFF. Written as DNA, the CDR3 is TGTGCCAGCAGTTTGTATTCGGGGAATGAAAAACTGTTTTTT. This chain connects TRBV12-3 or TRBV12-4 to TRBJ1-4; D is uncertain. The CDR3 spans 14 residues. V was cut by 3 bases and J by 5 bases, with 10 bases left in between.

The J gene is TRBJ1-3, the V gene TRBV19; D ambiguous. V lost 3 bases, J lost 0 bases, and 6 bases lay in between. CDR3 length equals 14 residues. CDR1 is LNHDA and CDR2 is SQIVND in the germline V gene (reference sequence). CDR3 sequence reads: CASSITYSGNTIYF. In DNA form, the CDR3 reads TGTGCCAGTAGTATTACCTACTCTGGAAACACCATATATTTT.

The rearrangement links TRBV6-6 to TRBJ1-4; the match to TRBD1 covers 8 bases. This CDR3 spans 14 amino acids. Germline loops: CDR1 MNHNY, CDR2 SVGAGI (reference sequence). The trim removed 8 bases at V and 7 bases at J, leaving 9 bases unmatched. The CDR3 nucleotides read TGTGCCAGCCGCAATCGACAGGGGACTGAAAAACTGTTTTTT. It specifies CASRNRQGTEKLFF.

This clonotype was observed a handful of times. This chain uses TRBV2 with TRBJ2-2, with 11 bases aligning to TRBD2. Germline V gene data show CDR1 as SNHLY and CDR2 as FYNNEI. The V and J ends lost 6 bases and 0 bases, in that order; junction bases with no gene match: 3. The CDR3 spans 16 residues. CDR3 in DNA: TGTGCCAGCAGCCGACTAGCGGGACCGAACACCGGGGAGCTGTTTTTT. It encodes CASSRLAGPNTGELFF.

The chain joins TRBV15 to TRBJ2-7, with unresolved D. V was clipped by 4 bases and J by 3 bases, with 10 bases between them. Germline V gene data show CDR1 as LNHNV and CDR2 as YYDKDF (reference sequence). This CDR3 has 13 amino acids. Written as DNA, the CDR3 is TGTGCCACCAGCACCCCTTCCCGCTACGAGCAGTACTTC. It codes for CATSTPSRYEQYF.

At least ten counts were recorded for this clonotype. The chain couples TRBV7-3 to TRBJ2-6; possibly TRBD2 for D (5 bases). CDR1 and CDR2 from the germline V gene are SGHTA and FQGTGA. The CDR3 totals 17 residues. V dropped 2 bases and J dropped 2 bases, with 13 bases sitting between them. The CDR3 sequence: CASSLVGSNTGANVLTF. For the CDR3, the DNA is TGTGCCAGCAGCTTAGTGGGGAGTAACACTGGGGCCAACGTCCTGACTTTC.

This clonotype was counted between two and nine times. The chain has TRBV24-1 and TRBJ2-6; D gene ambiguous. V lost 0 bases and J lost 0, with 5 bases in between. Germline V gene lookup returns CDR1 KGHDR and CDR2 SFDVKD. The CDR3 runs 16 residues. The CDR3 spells CATSDLADSGANVLTF. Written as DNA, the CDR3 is TGTGCCACCAGTGATTTGGCGGACTCTGGGGCCAACGTCCTGACTTTC.